This TCR beta chain emerged from a study of blood T cell repertoires in COVID-19. Study background: Sites across the United States, Italy and Spain contributed samples from acute and convalescent COVID-19. In each case, the material was cDNA or gDNA derived from T cells, B-cell-depleted T cells, or PBMCs.

V lost 4 bases and J lost 4; bases outside the gene matches: 5. Germline CDR1 reads SGHNT; CDR2 reads YYREEE (reference sequence). The CDR3 is 15 amino acids. In the authors' methods: Estimation of nucleated cell counts was performed using reference gene primer amplification. Sequenced by immunoSEQ multiplex PCR; TCRdb stores in-frame clones only, minus some. V and J calls and clone size are given by that table; D and trimming were obtained from the DNA. The data show more than 200,000 clones, about 88% seen once. This clone has a single count. Sequences were obtained from peripheral blood. This clonotype was obtained from a man in his sixties or seventies with acute or convalescent COVID-19. The chain is built from TRBV5-4 and TRBJ2-1; 10 positions match TRBD2. The CDR3 coding sequence is TGTGCCAGCAGCAGTGGGACTAGCGCGTACAATGAGCAGTTCTTC. Residues: CASSSGTSAYNEQFF.